These 3 T cell receptor beta chains came from one sample sequenced in a study of tumor-infiltrating lymphocytes in oesophageal squamous cell carcinoma. Each CDR3 protein is one row after TCRdb ran MiXCR on the PCR reads. The profile shows about 12,000 distinct CDR3 sequences, 52% of them singletons. The specimen sequenced was esophageal tumor tissue. The receptor set was obtained from a female donor with esophageal squamous cell carcinoma.

The chain carries TRBV7-2 and TRBJ2-1; TRBD2 aligns across 8 bases. J was trimmed by 5 bases and V by 0 bases; bases with no gene match: 6. CDR3 size: 16 residues. CDR1 is SGHTA and CDR2 is FQGNSA in the germline V gene. The CDR3 DNA reads TGTGCCAGCAGCTTAGCGACGGGAGGGCCACACAATGAGCAGTTCTTC. It is translated as CASSLATGGPHNEQFF.

This clonotype was seen repeatedly, ten times or more. The chain combines TRBV27 with TRBJ2-3; no clear D. Germline CDR1 reads MNHEY; CDR2 reads SMNVEV (reference sequence). The V and J ends lost 7 bases and 3 bases respectively, with 8 bases between them. The CDR3 contains 12 residues. The chain's CDR3 is CASKEGTDTQYF. CDR3 DNA: TGTGCCAGCAAAGAAGGGACAGATACGCAGTATTTT.

Here the CDR3 DNA reads TGTGCCAGCAGCCCCTCACAGGGGGGCGGAGAGACCCAGTACTTC. Translating it yields CASSPSQGGGETQYF. The rearrangement joins TRBV7-3 to TRBJ2-1, with TRBD1 matching 8 bases. The closer fit of TRBJ2-5 to the DNA end suggests the J call may be wrong. Germline V CDR1 and CDR2: SGHTA, FQGTGA. This CDR3 contains 15 residues.